The source of this TCR beta chain is a study of blood T cells in healthy people across ages. Through a sample-barcoded 5' primer and a J-beta primer mix, a second PCR was run for roughly 6 to 12 cycles. TCRdb used MiXCR to reprocess the 5' RACE reads, holding one entry per CDR3 protein. The sample carries about 1.4 million distinct CDR3 sequences, roughly 64% recorded once. This clonotype occurred a few times. Its antigen is not known. Russia was home to the donors, healthy Caucasian individuals aged about 6 to 90. The germline gives CDR1 MNHEY, CDR2 SMNVEV (reference sequence). The CDR3 length is 14 residues. Trimming took 6 bases from V and 7 from J, leaving 18 bases between them. Study-wide results and caveats: A conclusive naive versus antigen-experienced comparison was prevented by the unsorted PBMCs.

The chain links TRBV27 to TRBJ1-2; perhaps TRBD1 as D (5 bases). Material: blood. The clonotype was recovered from a man aged 18 to 29 in good health. This CDR3 reads CASSPGAGRAGYTF. Written as DNA, the CDR3 is TGTGCCAGCAGCCCCGGGGCAGGGAGGGCTGGCTACACCTTC.